Listed here are 13 T cell receptor beta chains from one sample, sequenced in a study of beta chain features in type 1 diabetes. Of the isolated RNA, all was reverse transcribed, and so the sequenced material was expressed TCRB transcripts. Sequencing used immunoSEQ multiplex PCR; TCRdb keeps in-frame clones, though not all of them. Here the sample spans roughly 380,000 clones, 20% being singletons. Sequencing input: naive CD4+ T cells from blood. The receptors were gathered from a woman under 30 in good health.

This sequence joins TRBV14 and TRBJ1-2; D is uncertain. The germline gives CDR1 SGHDN, CDR2 FVKESK. The CDR3 is 14 amino acids. V was pared by 0 bases and J by 2 bases, with 7 bases between. The CDR3 protein is CASSQDNKNYGYTF. The CDR3 bases are TGTGCCAGCAGCCAAGATAACAAAAACTATGGCTACACCTTC.

This clone appeared a few times. This chain links TRBV7-9 with TRBJ2-7; 10 nucleotides match TRBD1. The V gene end was trimmed by 5 bases and the J gene end by 2 bases; junction bases not matched to a gene: 9. This CDR3 comprises 16 residues. Germline CDR1 reads SEHNR; CDR2 reads FQNEAQ (reference sequence). The CDR3 sequence is CASSPLGGQGPYEQYF. The DNA of the CDR3 is TGTGCCAGCAGCCCCCTAGGGGGACAGGGGCCCTACGAGCAGTACTTC.

The chain joins TRBV9 to TRBJ2-1; 11 bases are shared with TRBD1. Looked up from germline, CDR1 is SGDLS and CDR2 is YYNGEE. This CDR3 is 16 amino acids long. V shed 4 bases, J shed 8 bases, and the junction held 11 bases outside the gene matches. CDR3 amino acids: CASSSQQGQGGHEQFF. The CDR3 coding sequence is TGTGCCAGCAGCTCTCAACAGGGACAGGGGGGACATGAGCAGTTCTTC.

The genes are TRBV2 and TRBJ2-5, with D maybe TRBD1 (6 bases). V was trimmed by 3 bases and J by 5 bases, leaving 10 bases between them. Germline V lookup: CDR1 SNHLY, CDR2 FYNNEI. The CDR3 has 13 residues. Here the CDR3 DNA reads TGTGCCAGCAGTGACAGGGGCGGGGAGACCCAGTACTTC. It specifies CASSDRGGETQYF.

The chain combines TRBV5-4 with TRBJ1-2, with D perhaps matching TRBD1 (6 bases). This CDR3 is built from 14 residues. V was shortened by 1 base and J by 6 bases, with 13 bases between the two germline ends. Germline lookup yields CDR1 SGHNT and CDR2 YYREEE (reference sequence). The CDR3 DNA reads as TGTGCCAGCAGCTTGATTTCAGGGGACAATGGCTACACCTTC. Translation gives CASSLISGDNGYTF.

In its sample, this clone was seen a few times. The V and J genes are TRBV7-2 and TRBJ2-7; TRBD2 is a possible D gene (6 bases). Trimming removed 1 base at V and 4 bases at J, with 17 bases between. CDR1 is SGHTA, CDR2 FQGNSA, per germline. The CDR3 covers 16 residues. In nucleotides, the CDR3 is TGTGCCAGCAGCTTAGTGGTGTCTCAGGAGGGATACGAGCAGTACTTC. This codes for CASSLVVSQEGYEQYF.

In its sample, this clone was seen a few times. V and J are TRBV19 and TRBJ2-1; D is perhaps TRBD2 (5 bases). Trimming took off 0 bases at V and 8 bases at J, with 23 bases between the two ends. CDR3 length: 18 residues. The germline gives CDR1 LNHDA, CDR2 SQIVND (reference sequence). CDR3 residues: CASSIDLSPGKSGDEQFF. The CDR3 nucleotides are TGTGCCAGTAGTATAGATCTAAGCCCCGGGAAAAGTGGTGATGAGCAGTTCTTC.

The V gene is TRBV5-1, the J gene TRBJ2-1; TRBD2 agrees at 10 bases. Germline lookup yields CDR1 SGHRS and CDR2 YFSETQ. CDR3 length: 15 residues. Germline trimming cut 1 base from V and 9 bases from J; bases unmatched to any gene: 7. CDR3 in amino acids: CASSLKTSGLIEQFF. The DNA of the CDR3 is TGCGCCAGCAGCTTGAAGACTAGCGGGTTGATTGAGCAGTTCTTC.

The rearrangement uses TRBV19 and TRBJ2-5; tentatively, D is TRBD1 (6 bases). V was trimmed by 7 bases and J by 5 bases, leaving 14 bases between them. Germline V gene data show CDR1 as LNHDA and CDR2 as SQIVND (reference sequence). The CDR3 spans 13 residues. CDR3 loop: CASTTRGRETQYF. CDR3 bases: TGTGCCAGTACCACCAGGGGCAGGGAGACCCAGTACTTC. Drawing the rest from reference TRBV19 and TRBJ2-5, the complete variable domain is DGGITQSPKYLFRKEGQNVTLSCEQNLNHDAMYWYRQDPGQGLRLIYYSQIVNDFQKGDIAEGYSVSREKKESFPLTVTSAQKNPTAFYLCASTTRGRETQYFGPGTRLLVL.

The V call is TRBV14, the J call TRBJ1-2; D remains ambiguous. Germline CDR1 and CDR2: SGHDN and FVKESK. The CDR3 spans 13 residues. The V gene lost 1 base and the J gene lost 0 bases, with 3 bases spanning the gap. This chain's CDR3 is CASSQGTNYGYTF. Written as DNA, the CDR3 is TGTGCCAGCAGCCAAGGTACTAACTATGGCTACACCTTC.

This rearrangement joins TRBV7-3 to TRBJ2-4, with 7 bases identical to TRBD2. This CDR3 has 13 amino acids. The germline gives CDR1 SGHTA, CDR2 FQGTGA. After removal of 5 bases from V and 8 bases from J, the junction contained 6 bases not matched to a gene. This CDR3 is CASSNGRRDIQYF. CDR3 sequence (DNA): TGTGCCAGCAGCAACGGGAGGAGGGACATTCAGTACTTC.

This chain's CDR3 is CASSLWTGEMNTEAFF. The CDR3 region has the DNA TGTGCCAGTAGTCTCTGGACAGGGGAAATGAACACTGAAGCTTTCTTT. V and J are TRBV19 and TRBJ1-1, with 9 nucleotides matching TRBD1. V lost 5 bases and J lost 0; bases outside the gene matches: 7. The CDR3 spans 16 residues. The germline V gene encodes CDR1 LNHDA and CDR2 SQIVND (reference sequence).

This chain joins TRBV5-1 and TRBJ2-5; D might be TRBD1 (6 bases). The V and J ends lost 7 bases and 9 bases respectively, with 22 bases between them. The CDR3 runs to 14 residues. From germline, CDR1 is SGHRS and CDR2 YFSETQ. CDR3 nucleotides: TGCGCCAGCGGGGAGAGCACACAGGGTCGGGCCCAGTACTTC. It codes for CASGESTQGRAQYF.